Each of the 14 T cell receptor beta chains below was sequenced from the same sample in a study of preoperative IRX-2 immunotherapy in early breast cancer. Using immunoSEQ multiplex PCR, the repertoire was profiled, and TCRdb retains in-frame clones only, with some absent. This sample has tens of thousands of clones, with roughly 80% found just once. Treatment given: preoperative locoregional IRX-2 cytokine immunotherapy. Material: lymph node tissue, obtained after IRX-2 immunotherapy. The receptors were gathered from a human donor with breast cancer.

This chain uses TRBV10-2 with TRBJ1-4; D is perhaps TRBD1 (5 bases). The CDR3 runs 14 residues. The V and J ends lost 5 bases and 8 bases respectively, with 15 bases between them. The germline CDR1 and CDR2 sequences are WSHSY and SAAADI. CDR3 nucleotide sequence: TGCGCCAGCAGTCTTCGAGGGGCCGGAGAAAAACTGTTTTTT. It is translated as CASSLRGAGEKLFF.

The chain carries TRBV5-1 and TRBJ2-7; 9 nucleotides agree with TRBD1. V dropped 0 bases and J dropped 4; count of bases not matched to a gene: 5. The length of the CDR3 is 15 residues. Germline V gene sequence: CDR1 SGHRS, CDR2 YFSETQ. In nucleotides, the CDR3 is TGCGCCAGCAGCTTGGGTGGGACAGGGATTTACGAGCAGTACTTC. Translating it yields CASSLGGTGIYEQYF.

This clone has just one count. This chain links TRBV29-1 with TRBJ1-1, with 10 nucleotides matching TRBD1. The CDR3 contains 13 residues. Germline V CDR1 and CDR2: SQVTM, ANQGSEA. The V gene end was trimmed by 7 bases and the J gene end by 4 bases; junction bases not matched to a gene: 6. The CDR3 spells CSARQGATTEAFF. CDR3 DNA: TGCAGCGCTCGACAGGGGGCGACCACTGAAGCTTTCTTT.

This clone was detected a few times. The chain has TRBV15 and TRBJ1-5; 8 bases align to TRBD1. Germline V lookup: CDR1 LNHNV, CDR2 YYDKDF (reference sequence). V trimming: 4 bases; J trimming: 4 bases; junction bases outside the gene matches: 3. The CDR3 loop spans 14 amino acids. CDR3: CATSTRTGNQPQHF. The CDR3 DNA sequence: TGTGCCACCAGCACCCGGACAGGGAATCAGCCCCAGCATTTT.

The chain combines TRBV5-1 with TRBJ2-2; D possibly matches TRBD1 or TRBD2 (5 bases each). Germline V CDR1 and CDR2: SGHRS, YFSETQ. The CDR3 loop spans 15 amino acids. V was trimmed by 7 bases and J by 0 bases, leaving 13 bases between them. DNA of the CDR3: TGCGCCAGCGGACTTGGGGGAACGAACACCGGGGAGCTGTTTTTT. This codes for CASGLGGTNTGELFF.

This chain uses TRBV11-3 with TRBJ2-2; D is uncertain. The germline V gene has CDR1 SGHNT and CDR2 YENEEA. V was trimmed by 0 bases and J by 5 bases, leaving 10 bases between them. The CDR3 is 15 residues long. The CDR3 loop reads CASSLDSGLTGELFF. In DNA, the CDR3 is TGTGCCAGCAGCTTAGATTCCGGGTTAACCGGGGAGCTGTTTTTT. The full variable domain, in which reference TRBV11-3 and TRBJ2-2 provide the parts outside the CDR3, is EAGVVQSPRYKIIEKKQPVAFWCNPISGHNTLYWYLQNLGQGPELLIRYENEEAVDDSQLPKDRFSAERLKGVDSTLKIQPAELGDSAVYLCASSLDSGLTGELFFGEGSRLTVL.

The V and J genes are TRBV28 and TRBJ2-1; the D gene is possibly TRBD1 (6 bases). Trimming took off 4 bases at V and 9 bases at J, with 13 bases between the two ends. The CDR3 has 13 residues. Germline V gives CDR1 MDHEN, CDR2 SYDVKM. The CDR3 spells CASSSDRIGEQFF. As DNA, the CDR3 is TGTGCCAGCAGTTCGGACAGAATCGGTGAGCAGTTCTTC.

This clone was observed a few times. The V call is TRBV30, the J call TRBJ2-7, with TRBD1 matching over 11 bases. The CDR3 extends over 15 amino acids. V was pared by 0 bases and J by 3 bases, with 4 bases of the junction left unmatched. CDR1 and CDR2 (germline): GTSNPN, SVGIG (reference sequence). The CDR3 DNA sequence: TGTGCCTGGAGTGTACAGGGACAGGGGGACTACGAGCAGTACTTC. This encodes CAWSVQGQGDYEQYF.

V and J are TRBV7-6 and TRBJ2-1; 7 bases agree with TRBD1. Germline V gene data show CDR1 as SGHVS and CDR2 as FNYEAQ. The CDR3 has 14 amino acids. V lost 2 bases and J lost 5; bases outside the gene matches: 3. In DNA form, the CDR3 reads TGTGCCAGCAGCTTAACCCAGGGGGACAATGAGCAGTTCTTC. Its translation is CASSLTQGDNEQFF.

The chain employs TRBV18 and TRBJ2-2, with 7 bases fitting TRBD2. In germline, CDR1 is KGHSH, CDR2 LQKENI. This CDR3 comprises 16 residues. V was pared by 3 bases and J by 2 bases, with 6 bases of the junction left unmatched. The CDR3 DNA sequence: TGTGCCAGCTCACCGGGAGCGGGGAGTAACACCGGGGAGCTGTTTTTT. This sequence encodes CASSPGAGSNTGELFF.

This clone was detected only a few times. This chain joins TRBV28 and TRBJ1-2; TRBD1 might be the D (5 bases). The CDR3 loop spans 13 amino acids. The ends were cut back, 5 bases at V and 4 bases at J, with 11 bases in the middle. The germline CDR1 and CDR2 sequences are MDHEN and SYDVKM. The CDR3 sequence is CASSPPGTYGYTF. The CDR3 DNA follows: TGTGCCAGCAGTCCCCCGGGGACCTATGGCTACACCTTC.

The chain couples TRBV6-8 to TRBJ2-3; 7 bases map to TRBD1. This CDR3 is 16 amino acids long. The V gene end was trimmed by 3 bases and the J gene end by 4 bases; junction bases not matched to a gene: 10. Germline V gene lookup returns CDR1 MNHGY and CDR2 SAAAGT. CDR3 DNA: TGTGCCAGCAGTTATACAGGGGACCCAAAGGCAGATACGCAGTATTTT. Translating gives CASSYTGDPKADTQYF.

CDR3 residues: CASSIYDSRGNQPQHF. CDR3 bases: TGTGCCAGTAGTATCTATGACTCCAGGGGGAATCAGCCCCAGCATTTT. This chain joins TRBV19 and TRBJ1-5; TRBD1 matches 7 bases. After removal of 3 bases from V and 4 bases from J, the junction contained 9 bases not matched to a gene. The CDR3 extends over 16 amino acids. Germline CDR1 is LNHDA and CDR2 is SQIVND (reference sequence).

V gene TRBV15 combines with J gene TRBJ2-7, with D hard to call. The V gene lost 3 bases and the J gene lost 9 bases, with 21 bases spanning the gap. CDR3 length: 15 amino acids. The V gene's germline CDR1 is LNHNV and CDR2 YYDKDF (reference sequence). For the CDR3, the DNA is TGTGCCACCAGCAGTACGAGACAAGAGGTATGGTGGCAGTACTTC. It specifies CATSSTRQEVWWQYF.